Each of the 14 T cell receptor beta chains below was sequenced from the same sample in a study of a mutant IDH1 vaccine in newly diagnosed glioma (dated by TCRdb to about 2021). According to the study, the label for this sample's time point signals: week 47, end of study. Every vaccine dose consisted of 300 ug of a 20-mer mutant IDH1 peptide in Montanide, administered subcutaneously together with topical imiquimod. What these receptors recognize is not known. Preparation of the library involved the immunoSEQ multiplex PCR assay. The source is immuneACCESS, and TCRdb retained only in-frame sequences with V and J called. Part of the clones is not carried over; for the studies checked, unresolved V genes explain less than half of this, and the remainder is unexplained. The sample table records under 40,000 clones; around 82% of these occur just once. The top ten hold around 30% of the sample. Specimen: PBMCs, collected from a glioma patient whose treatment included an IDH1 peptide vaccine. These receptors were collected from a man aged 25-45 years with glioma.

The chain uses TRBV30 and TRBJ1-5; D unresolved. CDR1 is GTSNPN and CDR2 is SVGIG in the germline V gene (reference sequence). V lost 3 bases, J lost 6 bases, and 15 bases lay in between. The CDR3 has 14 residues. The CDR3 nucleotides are TGTGCCTGGAGCCCCGGAAGAGAGGGTCAGCCCCAGCATTTT. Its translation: CAWSPGREGQPQHF. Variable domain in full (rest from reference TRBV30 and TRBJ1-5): SQTIHQWPATLVQPVGSPLSLECTVEGTSNPNLYWYRQAAGRGLQLLFYSVGIGQISSEVPQNLSASRPQDRQFILSSKKLLLSDSGFYLCAWSPGREGQPQHFGDGTRLSIL.

CDR3 sequence reads: CASSQDRGLQPQHF. CDR3 nucleotides: TGTGCCAGCAGCCAGGACAGGGGGCTTCAGCCCCAGCATTTT. The V call is TRBV11-2, the J call TRBJ1-5; 11 nucleotides line up with TRBD1. V gave up 5 bases and J gave up 6 bases; unmatched junction bases: 3. The CDR3 contains 14 residues. Germline CDR1 is SGHAT and CDR2 is FQNNGV. Supplemented by reference TRBV11-2 and TRBJ1-5, the full variable domain reads EAGVAQSPRYKIIEKRQSVAFWCNPISGHATLYWYQQILGQGPKLLIQFQNNGVVDDSQLPKDRFSAERLKGVDSTLKIQPAKLEDSAVYLCASSQDRGLQPQHFGDGTRLSIL.

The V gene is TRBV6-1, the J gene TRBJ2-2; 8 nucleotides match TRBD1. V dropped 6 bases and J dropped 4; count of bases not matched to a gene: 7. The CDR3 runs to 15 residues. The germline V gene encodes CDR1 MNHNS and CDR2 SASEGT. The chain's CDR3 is CASSAWTGSTGELFF. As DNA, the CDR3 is TGTGCCAGCAGCGCCTGGACAGGGAGCACCGGGGAGCTGTTTTTT.

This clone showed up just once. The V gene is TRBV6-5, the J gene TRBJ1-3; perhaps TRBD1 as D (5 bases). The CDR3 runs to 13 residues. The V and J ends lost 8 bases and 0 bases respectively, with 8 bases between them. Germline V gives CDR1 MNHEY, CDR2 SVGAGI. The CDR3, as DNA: TGTGCCAGCGGGGACTACTCTGGAAACACCATATATTTT. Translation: CASGDYSGNTIYF.

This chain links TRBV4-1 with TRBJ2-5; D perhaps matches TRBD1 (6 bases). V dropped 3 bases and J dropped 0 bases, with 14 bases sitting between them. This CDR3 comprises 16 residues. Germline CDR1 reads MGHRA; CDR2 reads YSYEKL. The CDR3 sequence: CASSHPKGGNQETQYF. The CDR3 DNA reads TGCGCCAGCAGCCACCCCAAAGGGGGAAACCAAGAGACCCAGTACTTC.

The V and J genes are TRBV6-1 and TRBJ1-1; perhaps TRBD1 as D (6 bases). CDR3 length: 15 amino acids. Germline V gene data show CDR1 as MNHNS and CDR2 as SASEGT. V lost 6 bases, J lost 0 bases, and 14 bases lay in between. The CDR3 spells CASSKRQALNTEAFF. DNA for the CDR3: TGTGCCAGCAGCAAGAGACAGGCTCTGAACACTGAAGCTTTCTTT.

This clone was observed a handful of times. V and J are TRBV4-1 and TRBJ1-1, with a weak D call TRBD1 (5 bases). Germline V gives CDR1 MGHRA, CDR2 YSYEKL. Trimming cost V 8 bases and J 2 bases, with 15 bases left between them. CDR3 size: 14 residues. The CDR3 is CASRDLGRNTEAFF. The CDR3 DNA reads TGCGCCAGCCGGGACTTGGGTAGAAACACTGAAGCTTTCTTT.

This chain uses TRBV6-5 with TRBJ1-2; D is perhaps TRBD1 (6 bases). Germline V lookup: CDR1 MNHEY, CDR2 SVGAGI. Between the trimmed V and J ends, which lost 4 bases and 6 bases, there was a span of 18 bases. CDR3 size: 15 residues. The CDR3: CASSSTRWGGHGYTF. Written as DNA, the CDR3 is TGTGCCAGCAGTTCTACGAGATGGGGGGGCCATGGCTACACCTTC.

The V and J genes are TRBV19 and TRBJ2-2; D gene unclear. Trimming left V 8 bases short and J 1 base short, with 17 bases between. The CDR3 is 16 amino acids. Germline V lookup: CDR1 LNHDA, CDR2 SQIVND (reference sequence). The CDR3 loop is CASCLDEVRNTGELFF. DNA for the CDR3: TGTGCCAGTTGCCTTGATGAGGTTCGGAACACCGGGGAGCTGTTTTTT.

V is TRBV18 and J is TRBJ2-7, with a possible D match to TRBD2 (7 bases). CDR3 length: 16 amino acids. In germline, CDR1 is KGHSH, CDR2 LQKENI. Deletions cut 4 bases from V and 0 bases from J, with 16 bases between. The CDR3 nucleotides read TGTGCCAGCTCACTCTCCGCGGGGGCAGCCTCCTACGAGCAGTACTTC. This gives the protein CASSLSAGAASYEQYF.

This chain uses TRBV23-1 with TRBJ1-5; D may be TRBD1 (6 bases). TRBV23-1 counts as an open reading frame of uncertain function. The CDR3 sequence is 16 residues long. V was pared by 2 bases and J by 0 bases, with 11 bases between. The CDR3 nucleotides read TGCGCCAGCAGTCAACGAGGACAGTATAGCAATCAGCCCCAGCATTTT. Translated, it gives CASSQRGQYSNQPQHF.

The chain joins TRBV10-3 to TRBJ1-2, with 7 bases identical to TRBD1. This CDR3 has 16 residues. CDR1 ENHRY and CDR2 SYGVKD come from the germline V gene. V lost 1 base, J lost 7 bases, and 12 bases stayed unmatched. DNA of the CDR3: TGTGCCATCAGTGAGTGGAAGGGGGCGAAATCTGGTGGCTACACCTTC. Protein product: CAISEWKGAKSGGYTF.

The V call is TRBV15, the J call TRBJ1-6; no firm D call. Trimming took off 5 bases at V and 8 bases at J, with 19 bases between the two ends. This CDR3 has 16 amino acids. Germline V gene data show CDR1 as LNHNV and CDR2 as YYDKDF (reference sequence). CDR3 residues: CATSGKGEGRDSPLHF. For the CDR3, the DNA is TGTGCCACCAGCGGGAAGGGCGAGGGTCGAGATTCACCCCTCCACTTT.

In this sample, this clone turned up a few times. The chain's CDR3 is CASSTRGNSPLHF. CDR3 DNA sequence: TGTGCCAGCAGTACCAGGGGTAATTCACCCCTCCACTTT. This chain joins TRBV2 and TRBJ1-6, with D possibly being TRBD1 (6 bases). The CDR3 sequence is 13 residues long. Germline loops: CDR1 SNHLY, CDR2 FYNNEI. V was pared by 5 bases and J by 6 bases, with 8 bases between.